This T cell receptor (beta chain) was observed in a study of T cell responses to AZD1222 COVID-19 vaccine. About the study: Second-dose intervals of approximately 4 or approximately 12 weeks were pooled. Broader study findings: With dominance at 160-218 and 743-854, vaccine-associated CD4 TCRs spanned spike. In a largely white British group with more females than males, clonal diversity was possibly underestimated. Only a handful of people who got AZD1222 tested seropositive at baseline.

To note about this clone: The antigen is unknown.

Libraries were prepared by immunoSEQ multiplex PCR; TCRdb keeps only in-frame clonotypes and omits some of them. The sample holds 150,000 to 200,000 clones; around 90% are singletons and the top ten take approximately 7.7%. The CDR3 totals 17 residues. Trimming removed 3 bases at V and 6 bases at J, with 19 bases between. CDR1 SGHDT and CDR2 YYEEEE come from the germline V gene. The gene calls are TRBV5-6 and TRBJ1-6, with D tentatively TRBD1 (6 bases). This TCR was recovered from an adult in good health. The sequences come from peripheral blood, collected on day 0 of AZD1222 vaccination. CDR3 in DNA: TGTGCCAGCAGCTCGGCGACCTTACAGGGTTTTAATTCACCCCTCCACTTT. This codes for CASSSATLQGFNSPLHF.